This T cell receptor (beta chain) came from a study of blood T cell repertoires in COVID-19. The CDR3 extends over 13 amino acids. Trimming stripped 1 base from V and 7 bases from J, with 10 bases between. From germline, CDR1 is SEHNR and CDR2 FQNEAQ (reference sequence). Original analysis: How many nucleated cells were present was estimated from reference gene primer amplification. The method was immunoSEQ multiplex PCR; TCRdb's version includes in-frame clones alone and lacks a portion of them. The V and J calls and clone size are taken from that table; D and trimming were inferred from the DNA. The top ten clones hold 2% to 2.5% of a sample with a few hundred thousand clones, roughly 88% of them seen once.

Sequencing was done on a sample of peripheral blood. This clonotype was sampled from a man in his forties who had recovered from COVID-19. V gene TRBV7-9 combines with J gene TRBJ1-2; D ambiguous. For the CDR3, the DNA is TGTGCCAGCAGCTTAGATTTGGACTCTGGCTACACCTTC. Its protein product is CASSLDLDSGYTF.